This TCR beta chain was obtained from a study of blood T cells in healthy people across ages. Through a sample-barcoded 5' primer and a J-beta primer mix, a second PCR was run for roughly 6 to 11 cycles. One entry per CDR3 protein results from TCRdb running MiXCR on the 5' RACE reads. The sample has about 760,000 distinct CDR3 sequences; 25% are singletons. Germline lookup yields CDR1 SGHVS and CDR2 FNYEAQ. CDR3 length: 14 amino acids. A note on this clonotype: At one of its ends the junction is not consistent with the germline gene, which may arise from a read error.

These data were also reused for a study on T cells of mothers and their children.

What was sequenced was blood. The TCR was taken from a boy aged 5-17 years in good health. The J gene is TRBJ2-5, the V gene TRBV7-6; D uncertain. CDR3 nucleotides: TGTGCCAGCAGCTTAGTTAGTCGTCTGCCGACCCTAGACTTC. This gives the protein CASSLVSRLPTLDF.